This T cell receptor (beta chain) was captured by sequencing in a study of T cell repertoires in cytomegalovirus infection. This clonotype is a singleton in its sample. The germline gene is not matched at one end of the junction; a read error may be the cause. From the reads, TCRdb called clonotypes with MiXCR, one entry per CDR3 protein. This table holds about 440,000 distinct CDR3 sequences, roughly 31% found once. CDR1 and CDR2 (germline): MNHEY, SMNVEV (reference sequence). The CDR3 extends over 15 amino acids. This receptor was identified in a human donor in good health (CMV status not recorded). Some clones in this sample may be carry-over from other donors' samples. Sequencing was done on a sample of PBMCs. This sequence joins TRBV27 and TRBJ1-2; tentatively, D is TRBD1 (5 bases). The CDR3 sequence: CASSLSAGNWDVYSF. The CDR3 region has the DNA TGTGCCAGCAGTTTATCGGCAGGGAATTGGGATGTCTACAGCTTC.